This T cell receptor beta chain is drawn from a study of identical twins. The CDR3 length is 13 residues. Per the germline V gene, CDR1 is MNHEY and CDR2 is SMNVEV (reference sequence). Study-level points and caveats: The study based its conclusions on cross-sectional statistical analysis and did not follow the same donors. Cord blood beta clonotypes present at high abundance carried fewer insertions; no such pattern appeared in memory repertoires.

To note about this clonotype: The antigen is not known. Germline and junction disagree at one end, which may indicate a read error.

TCRdb redid the calling of the 5' RACE reads with MiXCR, one entry per CDR3 protein. The table records 1.5 million to 2 million distinct CDR3 sequences, under 35% of them present only once. The sample taken for sequencing was cord blood. The receptor's source is a newborn girl in good health. The V and J genes are TRBV27 and TRBJ2-7; D ambiguous. The CDR3 coding sequence is TGTGCCAGCAGATCCGGGTCCTCCTGCGAGCAGTACTTC. The encoded protein is CASRSGSSCEQYF.